The next 22 T cell receptor beta chains were all read from a single sample in a study of blood T cell repertoires in COVID-19. The table came from immunoSEQ multiplex PCR; TCRdb's copy has only in-frame clones and leaves some out. The table includes about 300,000 clones, nearly 90% detected once. Sequencing input: PBMCs or T cells enriched from blood (not recorded which). These receptors came from a woman aged 25 to 39 who had recovered from COVID-19.

This chain joins TRBV25-1 and TRBJ2-6; tentative D call: TRBD1 (6 bases). CDR3 length equals 12 residues. The germline V gene encodes CDR1 MGHDK and CDR2 SYGVNS. Between the trimmed V and J ends, which lost 9 bases and 4 bases, there was a span of 7 bases. The CDR3 nucleotides are TGTGCCAGGAGGGGGGGGGCCAACGTCCTGACTTTC. Translation: CARRGGANVLTF.

V usage is TRBV28 and J usage is TRBJ1-1; tentatively, D is TRBD1 (6 bases). Germline lookup yields CDR1 MDHEN and CDR2 SYDVKM. The V end was cut by 5 bases, the J end by 0 bases, with 13 bases between. CDR3 length: 15 amino acids. The CDR3 sequence: CASSRAGALNTEAFF. Written as DNA, the CDR3 is TGTGCCAGCAGTCGGGCAGGGGCTCTGAACACTGAAGCTTTCTTT.

This sequence joins TRBV3-1 (or the pseudogene TRBV3-2) and TRBJ1-2; weak D call: TRBD1 (5 bases). The CDR3 has 15 amino acids. The V end was cut by 1 base, the J end by 4 bases, with 13 bases between. The germline V gene has CDR1 LGHDT and CDR2 YNNKEL (reference sequence). As DNA, the CDR3 is TGTGCCAGCAGCCAAGCGGGGGGAGAAGGCTATGGCTACACCTTC. Translation gives CASSQAGGEGYGYTF.

The CDR3 nucleotides read TGTGCCAGCAGTGATCAGGCAGGGGGCGTCTATGGCTACACCTTC. Translated, it gives CASSDQAGGVYGYTF. The rearrangement links TRBV6-1 to TRBJ1-2; 8 bases align to TRBD1. V shed 3 bases and J 4 bases; nucleotides not matched to a gene: 7. CDR3 size: 15 residues. Germline V gives CDR1 MNHNS, CDR2 SASEGT.

Worth noting for this clone: This same CDR3 is encoded by further DNA sequences in the sample. The genes are TRBV29-1 and TRBJ1-3; the D gene is possibly TRBD1 (5 bases). CDR3 length: 12 amino acids. Germline assignment: CDR1 SQVTM and CDR2 ANQGSEA. V was trimmed by 6 bases and J by 1 base, leaving 7 bases between them. The CDR3 sequence is CSVPGSGNTIYF. DNA for the CDR3: TGCAGCGTCCCAGGGTCTGGAAACACCATATATTTT.

This chain joins TRBV4-1 and TRBJ1-4; 10 nucleotides line up with TRBD1. J gave up 6 bases and V 5 bases, and 6 bases lay outside the gene matches. The CDR3 extends over 15 amino acids. Germline lookup yields CDR1 MGHRA and CDR2 YSYEKL. Here the CDR3 reads CASSEVGTGDEKLFF. The CDR3 bases are TGCGCCAGCAGCGAAGTTGGGACAGGGGATGAAAAACTGTTTTTT.

This clone has only a few counts. The chain has TRBV5-1 and TRBJ1-1; 9 positions agree with TRBD1. CDR1 is SGHRS and CDR2 is YFSETQ in the germline V gene. There are 14 residues in the CDR3. J lost 5 bases, V lost 5 bases, and 7 bases had no gene match. The CDR3 sequence: CASRPDRGRTEAFF. The CDR3 DNA follows: TGCGCCAGCAGGCCGGACAGGGGTCGGACTGAAGCTTTCTTT.

The genes are TRBV5-8 and TRBJ2-3, with TRBD1 identical over 12 bases. The V segment lost 2 bases and the J segment 6 bases; nucleotides outside the gene matches: 4. In germline, CDR1 is SGHTS, CDR2 YDEGEE. This CDR3 comprises 15 residues. The CDR3: CASSLGTGGMDTQYF. CDR3 bases: TGTGCCAGCAGCTTAGGGACAGGGGGCATGGATACGCAGTATTTT.

CDR3 amino acids: CASRGAPTLIDGYTF. The CDR3 bases are TGCGCCAGCAGGGGAGCCCCAACTCTAATCGATGGCTACACCTTC. This chain joins TRBV5-1 and TRBJ1-2; D gene unclear. Germline lookup yields CDR1 SGHRS and CDR2 YFSETQ. CDR3 length equals 15 residues. Trimming pared 5 bases from V and 6 bases from J, leaving 20 bases between.

This clone was seen a handful of times. The chain combines TRBV25-1 with TRBJ2-2, with 8 bases that match TRBD1. Losses at the gene ends were 1 base for V and 9 bases for J; bases not matched to a gene: 7. Germline values: CDR1 MGHDK, CDR2 SYGVNS. This CDR3 has 15 residues. The DNA of the CDR3 is TGTGCCAGCAGTGAATTCGGACAGGGAGATCGGGAGCTGTTTTTT. It codes for CASSEFGQGDRELFF.

V gene TRBV4-1 combines with J gene TRBJ2-1, with D tentatively TRBD1 (6 bases). The germline V and J ends were trimmed by 3 bases and 1 base, with 25 bases remaining between them. CDR1 and CDR2 from the germline V gene are MGHRA and YSYEKL. There are 20 residues in the CDR3. This CDR3 is CASSQAPGTPARISYNEQFF. The CDR3 nucleotides read TGCGCCAGCAGCCAGGCCCCCGGGACACCAGCTCGTATTTCCTACAATGAGCAGTTCTTC.

V is TRBV28 and J is TRBJ1-1; D remains unclear. V lost 4 bases and J lost 4, with 16 bases in between. The CDR3 loop spans 15 amino acids. Germline CDR1 reads MDHEN; CDR2 reads SYDVKM. CDR3 loop: CASSYPKGGFTEAFF. The CDR3, as DNA: TGTGCCAGCAGTTACCCCAAGGGCGGGTTCACTGAAGCTTTCTTT.

The chain couples TRBV6-5 to TRBJ2-1, with D tentatively TRBD1 (6 bases). V lost 7 bases and J lost 7, with 8 bases in between. Germline V gives CDR1 MNHEY, CDR2 SVGAGI. This CDR3 comprises 11 residues. In DNA form, the CDR3 reads TGTGCCAGCACCAGGGGTAATGAGCAGTTCTTC. This translates into CASTRGNEQFF.

This clone was detected a few times. This rearrangement joins TRBV5-4 to TRBJ1-1; a possible D gene is TRBD1 (5 bases). The V end was cut by 0 bases, the J end by 0 bases, with 9 bases between. This CDR3 comprises 15 residues. Germline V gene lookup returns CDR1 SGHNT and CDR2 YYREEE (reference sequence). The CDR3 spells CASSLGRAMNTEAFF. The CDR3 DNA sequence: TGTGCCAGCAGCTTGGGCAGGGCTATGAACACTGAAGCTTTCTTT.

The rearrangement links TRBV2 to TRBJ1-1; D remains ambiguous. The CDR3 spans 13 residues. V lost 6 bases to trimming and J lost 11 bases, with 19 bases between them. Germline assignment: CDR1 SNHLY and CDR2 FYNNEI. The CDR3 DNA follows: TGTGCCAGCAGGGGCCAGGACTTTAATGGGGCTTTCTTT. Protein product: CASRGQDFNGAFF.

The J gene is TRBJ1-1, the V gene TRBV5-1, with a tentative D call TRBD1 (6 bases). CDR3 size: 15 residues. The V end was cut by 2 bases, the J end by 4 bases, with 15 bases between. Germline V gives CDR1 SGHRS, CDR2 YFSETQ. CDR3 sequence reads: CASSLTGQLTTEAFF. The DNA of the CDR3 is TGCGCCAGCAGCTTAACCGGACAGTTGACCACTGAAGCTTTCTTT.

The V and J genes are TRBV6-5 and TRBJ1-1, with TRBD1 as a possible D gene (5 bases). The CDR3 extends over 14 amino acids. Looked up from germline, CDR1 is MNHEY and CDR2 is SVGAGI. The V gene lost 2 bases and the J gene lost 1 base, with 8 bases spanning the gap. The DNA for the CDR3 is TGTGCCAGCAGTTACGCGGGACCGAACACTGAAGCTTTCTTT. This gives the protein CASSYAGPNTEAFF.

This chain connects TRBV19 to TRBJ2-1; 9 bases align to TRBD1. Trimming cost V 3 bases and J 9 bases; bases outside gene matches: 9. CDR1 is LNHDA and CDR2 is SQIVND in the germline V gene (reference sequence). CDR3 length: 15 residues. CDR3 sequence: CASSIRDRDRGEQFF. The CDR3 region has the DNA TGTGCCAGTAGTATTCGGGACAGGGACCGTGGTGAGCAGTTCTTC.

The chain combines TRBV3-1 (or the pseudogene TRBV3-2) with TRBJ1-2, with 7 bases that match TRBD1. The CDR3 consists of 21 residues. CDR1 and CDR2 (germline): LGHDT, YNNKEL (reference sequence). Germline trimming cut 3 bases from V and 0 bases from J; bases unmatched to any gene: 22. CDR3 nucleotides: TGTGCCAGCAGCCAGAAAGGGACAGCGTTTCGCCCTGTCCGCACTAACTATGGCTACACCTTC. It yields the protein CASSQKGTAFRPVRTNYGYTF.

CDR3 DNA: TGCGCCAGCAGCATGGGACAGGGCACCGGGGAGCTGTTTTTT. Translated, it gives CASSMGQGTGELFF. The chain uses TRBV5-1 and TRBJ2-2; TRBD1 matches at 9 bases. Germline V gene sequence: CDR1 SGHRS, CDR2 YFSETQ. The CDR3 totals 14 residues. Trimming took 4 bases from V and 4 from J; bases not matched to a gene: 2.

The chain couples TRBV18 to TRBJ1-6; TRBD1 is a possible D gene (6 bases). Germline values: CDR1 KGHSH, CDR2 LQKENI. The CDR3 loop spans 15 amino acids. Deletions cut 2 bases from V and 7 bases from J, with 12 bases between. In DNA, the CDR3 is TGTGCCAGCTCACCAGGGACAAGAATGAATTCACCCCTCCACTTT. The encoded protein is CASSPGTRMNSPLHF.

The rearrangement joins TRBV10-2 to TRBJ2-7; 9 nucleotides line up with TRBD1. Trimming removed 4 bases from V and 4 bases from J; junction bases left unmatched: 5. Germline V gene data show CDR1 as WSHSY and CDR2 as SAAADI. The CDR3 is 14 amino acids. CDR3 residues: CASSARDRDYEQYF. CDR3 sequence (DNA): TGCGCCAGCAGTGCTCGGGACAGGGATTACGAGCAGTACTTC.